The 5 T cell receptor beta chains presented below share a single source sample, sequenced in a study of T cells in localized non-small cell lung cancer. TCRdb's table, derived via immunoSEQ multiplex PCR, lists solely in-frame clones and lacks some. This table holds about 14,000 clones, approximately 85% found once. This specimen was peripheral blood, taken before any cancer treatment. The receptors were sampled from a woman aged 35-75 years with stage I lung adenocarcinoma.

The V and J genes are TRBV5-4 and TRBJ2-7; 8 bases fit TRBD1. The germline V gene has CDR1 SGHNT and CDR2 YYREEE (reference sequence). Unmatched junction bases numbered 12, after V lost 4 bases and J lost 6 bases. The CDR3 spans 15 residues. The CDR3 DNA sequence: TGTGCCAGCAGCCGGGGAGGACAGGGCATTTCCGAGCAGTACTTC. It codes for CASSRGGQGISEQYF.

The gene calls are TRBV19 and TRBJ2-7; 9 nucleotides align to TRBD1. Germline V gives CDR1 LNHDA, CDR2 SQIVND (reference sequence). There are 19 residues in the CDR3. Losses at the gene ends were 3 bases for V and 0 bases for J; bases not matched to a gene: 15. Written as DNA, the CDR3 is TGTGCCAGTAGTATTAATCCCTTACAGGGGGCCTTCAGCTCCTACGAGCAGTACTTC. Translated: CASSINPLQGAFSSYEQYF.

The chain combines TRBV5-1 with TRBJ2-7; a possible D gene is TRBD2 (5 bases). The ends were cut back, 4 bases at V and 4 bases at J, with 12 bases in the middle. CDR1 is SGHRS and CDR2 is YFSETQ in the germline V gene. The CDR3 has 13 amino acids. The CDR3 nucleotides read TGCGCCAGCAGCCGGGGAGACGATTACGAGCAGTACTTC. It specifies CASSRGDDYEQYF.

This clone was detected only a few times. Relative to the germline gene, one junction end is altered; a read error may explain this. The rearrangement links TRBV7-7 to TRBJ2-1, with no clear D. From germline, CDR1 is SSHAT and CDR2 FNYEAQ (reference sequence). This CDR3 has 16 amino acids. The CDR3 DNA reads as TGTGCTAGCAGCCCCGGTCGGCTAGTTAGAGACAATGAGCAGTTCTTC. The encoded protein is CASSPGRLVRDNEQFF.

The chain couples TRBV7-9 to TRBJ1-5; unclear D gene. Per the germline V gene, CDR1 is SEHNR and CDR2 is FQNEAQ (reference sequence). The length of the CDR3 is 13 residues. With 5 bases removed from V and 0 bases from J, the gap between germline ends came to 5 bases. The CDR3 coding sequence is TGTGCCAGCAGCCGTTATAGCAATCAGCCCCAGCATTTT. Its protein product is CASSRYSNQPQHF.